This T cell receptor beta chain was retrieved from a study of T cells in Graves' hyperthyroidism and ophthalmopathy. TCR beta CDR3 region amplification was performed from RNA transcripts. A first-round RT-PCR of the TCR CDR3 used the HTBI primer set. Via MiXCR, TCRdb re-called the multiplex PCR reads, giving one row per CDR3 protein. This table has about 400,000 distinct CDR3 sequences, about 15% appearing once. The sample holds many counts of this clonotype. The sequence derives from a man aged 18 to 29 with Graves' ophthalmopathy. Sequencing was carried out using blood.

CDR3 in DNA: TGCGCCAGCAGTCCTAGGGGTAGCTACAGATACAATGAGCAGTTCTTC. This gives the protein CASSPRGSYRYNEQFF. V is TRBV5-1 and J is TRBJ2-1; a possible D gene is TRBD1 (5 bases). The CDR3 contains 16 residues. V was trimmed by 5 bases and J by 4 bases, leaving 19 bases between them. Germline assignment: CDR1 SGHRS and CDR2 YFSETQ.